A single sample is the source of the 32 T cell receptor beta chains below, sequenced in a study of T cells in women clearing cervical HPV infection. The assay was immunoSEQ multiplex PCR, and TCRdb's table has in-frame clones only and misses some. This table lists 25,000 to 35,000 clones. Source material: blood buffy coat. The receptors were gathered from a woman between 18 and 70 years old with a cervical HPV16 infection that either progressed to CIN3+ or cleared (not recorded which).

With regard to this clone: Read data end 3 residues before the CDR3 end; the end is taken from the germline J gene. Other DNA sequences in this sample translate to the same CDR3. The V call is TRBV10-1, the J call TRBJ2-2; tentatively, D is TRBD2 (6 bases). Between the trimmed V and J ends, which lost 8 bases and 3 bases, there was a span of 10 bases. Germline CDR1 WNHNN, CDR2 SYGVQD (reference sequence). CDR3 length: 13 residues. The part of the CDR3 DNA that was read is TGCGCCAGCTCTGAGCGGGACACCGGGGAG. This codes for CASSERDTGE. The entire CDR3 reads CASSERDTGELFF.

As regards this clone: The read terminates 3 residues ahead of where the CDR3 ends, so the germline J gene completes it. The chain recombines TRBV10-1 with TRBJ1-1, with D tentatively TRBD1 (5 bases). The CDR3 totals 14 residues. Germline CDR1 WNHNN, CDR2 SYGVQD (reference sequence). Trimming removed 0 bases from V and 7 bases from J, with 12 bases in between. The CDR3 region is CASSESGARNEAFF. The sequenced part of the CDR3 DNA is TGCGCCAGCAGTGAGTCTGGGGCAAGAAATGAA.

As to this clone: The CDR3 end is not reached by the read, which stops 3 residues before it; the germline J gene fills it in. This chain uses TRBV14 with TRBJ1-2; D may be TRBD1 (5 bases). Germline assignment: CDR1 SGHDN and CDR2 FVKESK. CDR3 length: 13 residues. Trimming stripped 6 bases from V and 1 base from J, with 9 bases between. CDR3 DNA, as far as it was read: TGTGCCAGCAGTCCAGGGTTTAACTATGGC. The encoded protein is CASSPGFNYG. The whole CDR3 sequence is CASSPGFNYGYTF. Looking up the rest from reference TRBV14 and TRBJ1-2 gives the full variable domain: EAGVTQFPSHSVIEKGQTVTLRCDPISGHDNLYWYRRVMGKEIKFLLHFVKESKQDESGMPNNRFLAERTGGTYSTLKVQPAELEDSGVYFCASSPGFNYGYTFGSGTRLTVV.

For this clone: Read coverage stops 3 residues before the CDR3 terminus; the germline J gene supplies the remainder. This rearrangement joins TRBV28 to TRBJ1-1; 9 bases match TRBD1. Germline V gives CDR1 MDHEN, CDR2 SYDVKM. This CDR3 is built from 15 residues. Trimming cost V 4 bases and J 5 bases; bases outside gene matches: 8. Here the CDR3 reads CASSSPGTGWTEAFF. The part of the CDR3 DNA that was read is TGTGCCAGCAGTTCCCCCGGGACAGGGTGGACTGAA.

The covered CDR3 bases are TGTGCCAGCAGTCCCGGGACAGGGAATGGC. As protein: CASSPGTGNG. The full CDR3 protein reads CASSPGTGNGYTF. The rearrangement links TRBV6-4 to TRBJ1-2; TRBD1 agrees at 9 bases. The read is 3 residues too short to cover the CDR3 end, so that end is filled in from the germline J gene. CDR1 and CDR2 (germline): MRHNA, SNTAGT. V dropped 5 bases and J dropped 6; count of bases not matched to a gene: 4. The CDR3 runs 13 residues.

Of note for this clone: The read stops 3 residues short of the end of the CDR3; the missing end is completed from the germline J gene. V gene TRBV11-3 combines with J gene TRBJ2-3, with D perhaps TRBD1 (6 bases). Germline V gene lookup returns CDR1 SGHNT and CDR2 YENEEA. The CDR3 has 14 residues. Trimming took off 3 bases at V and 0 bases at J, with 7 bases between the two ends. The CDR3 bases that were read are TGTGCCAGCAGCTTCGGACAGAGCACAGATACG. Translating it yields CASSFGQSTDT. The entire CDR3 protein is CASSFGQSTDTQYF.

About this clone: The missing CDR3 end, 3 residues past where the read stops, is filled in from the germline J gene. The J gene is TRBJ1-5, the V gene TRBV7-9; D not certain. Germline V CDR1 and CDR2: SEHNR, FQNEAQ (reference sequence). V was trimmed by 1 base and J by 5 bases, leaving 6 bases between them. The CDR3 sequence is 13 residues long. Partial CDR3 DNA: TGTGCCAGCAGCTTAGGTTCCTATCAGCCC. As protein: CASSLGSYQP. The whole CDR3 sequence is CASSLGSYQPQHF.

On this clone itself: Coverage ceases 3 residues before the CDR3 finishes, and the germline J gene fills in the end. The chain carries TRBV5-1 and TRBJ2-1; 10 nucleotides align to TRBD2. Trimming took 4 bases from V and 0 from J; bases not matched to a gene: 16. CDR3 size: 20 residues. Looked up from germline, CDR1 is SGHRS and CDR2 is YFSETQ. The CDR3 protein is CASSLRGGSGGPSSYNEQFF. CDR3 bases read: TGCGCCAGCAGCCTCCGGGGGGGTAGCGGGGGGCCCAGCTCCTACAATGAG.

As regards this clone: The CDR3 goes on 3 residues after the read ends, and that part is filled in from the germline J gene. The gene calls are TRBV12-3 or TRBV12-4 and TRBJ2-7, with a tentative D call TRBD1 (6 bases). The CDR3 covers 14 residues. V lost 4 bases and J 5 bases, leaving 15 bases between the germline ends. Incomplete CDR3 DNA: TGTGCCAGCAGTTGGGGAACAGGGCGCCACGAG. Protein sequence: CASSWGTGRHE. The full CDR3 protein reads CASSWGTGRHEQYF.

In regard to this clone: The CDR3 goes on 3 residues after the read ends, and that part is filled in from the germline J gene. The chain links TRBV11-2 to TRBJ1-3, with D uncertain. CDR3 size: 13 residues. Germline values: CDR1 SGHAT, CDR2 FQNNGV. V lost 3 bases and J 1 base, leaving 4 bases between the germline ends. The CDR3 region is CASSFGSGNTIYF. The CDR3 bases that were read are TGTGCCAGCAGCTTCGGGTCTGGAAACACC.

The CDR3 is CASSSPRVPYEQYF. CDR3 bases read: TGTGCCAGCAGCTCCCCCAGGGTCCCCTACGAG. V gene TRBV5-4 combines with J gene TRBJ2-7; maybe TRBD1 (5 bases). The read ends 3 residues shy of where the CDR3 ends; the end is completed using the germline J gene. The CDR3 extends over 14 amino acids. Looked up from germline, CDR1 is SGHNT and CDR2 is YYREEE (reference sequence). Trimming took off 3 bases at V and 2 bases at J, with 12 bases between the two ends.

In regard to this clone: The read falls 3 residues short of the CDR3 end, and the missing part is taken from the germline J gene. The chain joins TRBV18 to TRBJ1-1, with a possible D match to TRBD1 (6 bases). This CDR3 has 13 residues. V was trimmed by 3 bases and J by 7 bases, leaving 12 bases between them. Germline CDR1 and CDR2: KGHSH and LQKENI. The sequenced part of the CDR3 DNA is TGTGCCAGCTCACCGGCAGTCAGGGGTGAA. Encoded protein: CASSPAVRGE. The entire CDR3 protein reads CASSPAVRGEAFF. Full variable domain (remainder filled in from reference TRBV18 and TRBJ1-1): NAGVMQNPRHLVRRRGQEARLRCSPMKGHSHVYWYRQLPEEGLKFMVYLQKENIIDESGMPKERFSAEFPKEGPSILRIQQVVRGDSAAYFCASSPAVRGEAFFGQGTRLTVV.

Comment on this clone: The read is 3 residues too short to cover the CDR3 end, so that end is filled in from the germline J gene. The V call is TRBV20-1, the J call TRBJ2-2; 7 nucleotides agree with TRBD2. CDR3 size: 16 residues. The V and J ends lost 3 bases and 0 bases, in that order; junction bases with no gene match: 7. CDR1 is DFQATT, CDR2 SNEGSKA, per germline (reference sequence). The sequenced CDR3 bases are TGCAGTGCTAGTGAGGCTAGCGGCTCGAACACCGGGGAG. This encodes CSASEASGSNTGE. In full, the CDR3 is CSASEASGSNTGELFF.

With respect to this clone: From the germline J gene comes the end of the CDR3, since the read stops 3 residues before it. The V and J genes are TRBV6-1 and TRBJ2-3, with 7 bases that match TRBD2. J lost 1 base, V lost 4 bases, and 5 bases had no gene match. Germline V lookup: CDR1 MNHNS, CDR2 SASEGT. CDR3 length: 15 amino acids. The sequenced part of the CDR3 DNA is TGTGCCAGCAGTGCCTTTAGCGGGCGCACAGATACG. Its protein product is CASSAFSGRTDT. The full CDR3 is CASSAFSGRTDTQYF.

As regards this clone: The CDR3 goes on 3 residues after the read ends, and that part is filled in from the germline J gene. This chain joins TRBV5-5 and TRBJ2-2; D remains unclear. Trimming removed 1 base at V and 4 bases at J, with 5 bases between. CDR3 size: 13 residues. The germline V gene has CDR1 SGHKS and CDR2 YYEKEE (reference sequence). CDR3 bases read: TGTGCCAGCAGCTTGTTGGCCACCGGGGAG. Its translation is CASSLLATGE. The complete CDR3 protein is CASSLLATGELFF.

Concerning this clone itself: The CDR3 extends 3 residues past the end of the read, so its final part is completed from the germline J gene. V usage is TRBV30 and J usage is TRBJ2-2; D could derive from TRBD1 or TRBD2 (5 bases each). Germline CDR1 and CDR2: GTSNPN and SVGIG (reference sequence). CDR3 length: 13 amino acids. V was pared by 0 bases and J by 6 bases, with 8 bases between. CDR3 region: CAWSVRGAGELFF. CDR3 DNA (partial): TGTGCCTGGAGTGTACGAGGGGCCGGGGAG.

Turning to this clone: The read gets to within 3 residues of the CDR3 end, and the germline J gene fills in the rest. The chain uses TRBV7-9 and TRBJ1-2; no firm D call. V was cut by 4 bases and J by 0 bases, with 12 bases left in between. Germline CDR1 reads SEHNR; CDR2 reads FQNEAQ (reference sequence). This CDR3 is built from 15 residues. CDR3 sequence reads: CASSSSQKTNYGYTF. The sequenced part of the CDR3 DNA is TGTGCCAGCAGCTCTTCCCAGAAAACTAACTATGGC.

As regards this clone: The read falls 3 residues short of the CDR3 end, and the missing part is taken from the germline J gene. The rearrangement joins TRBV7-6 to TRBJ2-7; D possibly corresponds to TRBD1 (6 bases). V was trimmed by 1 base and J by 0 bases, leaving 10 bases between them. This CDR3 region has 15 residues. CDR1 SGHVS and CDR2 FNYEAQ come from the germline V gene. Incomplete CDR3 DNA: TGTGCCAGCAGCTTAGATGGGACACGCTCCTACGAG. This encodes CASSLDGTRSYE. The complete CDR3 protein is CASSLDGTRSYEQYF.

Comments on this clone: The CDR3 end falls 3 residues outside the read, so it is completed with the germline J gene. The rearrangement links TRBV20-1 to TRBJ1-1; possibly TRBD1 for D (6 bases). CDR1 is DFQATT and CDR2 is SNEGSKA in the germline V gene (reference sequence). V dropped 2 bases and J dropped 1 base, with 11 bases sitting between them. The CDR3 consists of 14 residues. The sequenced part of the CDR3 DNA is TGCAGTGCTAGACAGGACAGAACGAACACTGAA. Encoded protein: CSARQDRTNTE. The full CDR3 protein is CSARQDRTNTEAFF.

For this clone: With the read ending 3 residues before the CDR3 end, the germline J gene is used to fill in that end. The J gene is TRBJ2-7, the V gene TRBV23-1; 9 bases are a match to TRBD1. TRBV23-1 is placed among ORFs of uncertain function. The CDR3 totals 20 residues. J gave up 4 bases and V 5 bases, and 24 bases lay outside the gene matches. CDR3 loop: CASSFHHTPGQGIEGYEQYF. CDR3 DNA (partial): TGCGCCAGCAGTTTTCACCATACCCCGGGACAGGGAATTGAGGGTTACGAG.

As to this clone: The sequenced fragment ends 3 residues before the CDR3 boundary, so the rest is inferred from the germline J gene. The chain joins TRBV7-3 to TRBJ2-5; 11 nucleotides match TRBD2. CDR3 length: 15 amino acids. V lost 5 bases to trimming and J lost 2 bases; unmatched junction nucleotides: 4. CDR1 and CDR2 (germline): SGHTA, FQGTGA. CDR3 bases read: TGTGCCAGCAGCCCACTAGCGGGGGATCAAGAGACC. Translating gives CASSPLAGDQET. From start to end, the CDR3 is CASSPLAGDQETQYF.

Worth noting for this clone: Read data end 3 residues before the CDR3 end; the end is taken from the germline J gene. The chain links TRBV5-1 to TRBJ1-2; TRBD1 might be the D (6 bases). With 3 bases removed from V and 5 bases from J, the gap between germline ends came to 14 bases. The germline V gene has CDR1 SGHRS and CDR2 YFSETQ. The length of the CDR3 is 14 residues. The CDR3 sequence: CASSSNRTAYGYTF. The CDR3 bases that were read are TGCGCCAGCAGCTCCAACCGGACAGCTTATGGC. The full variable domain, with the rest looked up from reference TRBV5-1 and TRBJ1-2, is KAGVTQTPRYLIKTRGQQVTLSCSPISGHRSVSWYQQTPGQGLQFLFEYFSETQRNKGNFPGRFSGRQFSNSRSEMNVSTLELGDSALYLCASSSNRTAYGYTFGSGTRLTVV.

CDR3 in amino acids: CASSQGRAEAFF. The part of the CDR3 DNA that was read is TGTGCCAGCAGCCAAGGTAGGGCTGAA. The chain recombines TRBV14 with TRBJ1-1; no definite D call. The sequenced fragment ends 3 residues before the CDR3 boundary, so the rest is inferred from the germline J gene. V was cut by 1 base and J by 6 bases, with 6 bases left in between. Germline CDR1 reads SGHDN; CDR2 reads FVKESK. CDR3 length: 12 amino acids.

Turning to this clone: The read terminates 3 residues before the CDR3 end, so the remaining end is supplied by the germline J gene. J is TRBJ2-5 and V is TRBV7-3, with 10 bases that match TRBD2. The junction had 8 bases not matched to a gene; V was cut back by 5 bases and J by 5 bases. There are 15 residues in the CDR3. Germline-derived CDR1 and CDR2 are SGHTA and FQGTGA. The sequenced CDR3 bases are TGTGCCAGCAGCCCCCCCTCGACTAGCGGGGAGACC. It specifies CASSPPSTSGET. The full CDR3 is CASSPPSTSGETQYF.

Points on this clone: The read halts 3 residues ahead of the CDR3 end, with the missing end drawn from the germline J gene. The chain links TRBV7-8 to TRBJ2-7, with TRBD1 identical over 10 bases. There are 15 residues in the CDR3. The ends lost 4 bases at V and 6 bases at J; junction bases unmatched: 9. Germline V gives CDR1 SGHVS, CDR2 FQNEAQ. The DNA read from the CDR3 is TGTGCCAGCAGCTCAGGGGACAGGGGTTGGTCCGAG. Translated, it gives CASSSGDRGWSE. The entire CDR3 sequence reads CASSSGDRGWSEQYF.

A remark on this clone: Read data end 3 residues before the CDR3 end; the end is taken from the germline J gene. V usage is TRBV7-3 and J usage is TRBJ2-2; TRBD1 aligns across 8 bases. Germline CDR1 reads SGHTA; CDR2 reads FQGTGA. Trimming at V came to 5 bases and at J to 1 base, leaving 6 bases not matched to a gene. This CDR3 contains 16 residues. The CDR3 sequence: CASSHPQGVNTGELFF. CDR3 DNA, as far as it was read: TGTGCCAGCAGCCATCCACAGGGGGTGAACACCGGGGAG.

Remarks on this clone: The CDR3 goes on 3 residues after the read ends, and that part is filled in from the germline J gene. The J gene is TRBJ2-2, the V gene TRBV6-2 or TRBV6-3; 11 bases agree with TRBD2. Germline-derived CDR1 and CDR2 are MNHEY and SVGEGT. V lost 5 bases to trimming and J lost 3 bases; unmatched junction nucleotides: 2. The CDR3 has 15 amino acids. The CDR3 bases that were read are TGTGCCAGCAGTCTAGCGGGGGGCCACACCGGGGAG. Protein product: CASSLAGGHTGE. In full, the CDR3 is CASSLAGGHTGELFF.

A word on this clone: Sequencing ends 3 residues short of the CDR3 end; the germline J gene provides the rest. The chain recombines TRBV4-1 with TRBJ1-3; maybe TRBD1 (6 bases). From germline, CDR1 is MGHRA and CDR2 YSYEKL. The CDR3 consists of 17 residues. V was shortened by 0 bases and J by 4 bases, with 16 bases between the two germline ends. The CDR3 spells CASSQDAVRGWGNTIYF. The covered CDR3 bases are TGCGCCAGCAGCCAAGACGCCGTAAGGGGGTGGGGAAACACC.

A word on this clone: Read coverage stops 3 residues before the CDR3 terminus; the germline J gene supplies the remainder. Other DNA sequences in this sample translate to the same CDR3. This chain joins TRBV2 and TRBJ2-6; a weak D match, TRBD2 (6 bases). Germline CDR1 reads SNHLY; CDR2 reads FYNNEI. Trimming removed 7 bases from V and 4 bases from J, with 14 bases in between. This CDR3 is built from 15 residues. CDR3: CASKEGIAGANVLTF. The CDR3 bases that were read are TGTGCCAGCAAGGAGGGGATAGCCGGGGCCAACGTC.

As regards this clone: The CDR3 end lies 3 residues beyond the end of the read and is filled in from the germline J gene. The V call is TRBV2, the J call TRBJ1-6; D gene unclear. The V and J ends lost 4 bases and 10 bases respectively, with 8 bases between them. The CDR3 consists of 12 residues. Germline loops: CDR1 SNHLY, CDR2 FYNNEI. The sequenced part of the CDR3 DNA is TGTGCCAGCAGTGCCGAGGTCTCACCC. Encoded protein: CASSAEVSP. The whole CDR3 sequence is CASSAEVSPLHF.

Details on this clone: The read comes to an end 3 residues before the CDR3 does, leaving the germline J gene to fill in the end. J is TRBJ2-5 and V is TRBV19, with D perhaps TRBD1 or TRBD2 (7 bases each). The CDR3 runs 17 residues. V shed 4 bases and J shed 0 bases, with 18 bases lying between them. The germline V gene has CDR1 LNHDA and CDR2 SQIVND (reference sequence). CDR3 DNA (partial): TGTGCCAGTAGTACCCGACAGGGAGGGGGCAACCAAGAGACC. Encoded protein: CASSTRQGGGNQET. The entire CDR3 is CASSTRQGGGNQETQYF.

As to this clone: The CDR3 extends 3 residues past the end of the read, so its final part is completed from the germline J gene. J is TRBJ1-2 and V is TRBV20-1; a possible D gene is TRBD1 (6 bases). Germline loops: CDR1 DFQATT, CDR2 SNEGSKA (reference sequence). The CDR3 is 13 amino acids. The ends were cut back, 6 bases at V and 3 bases at J, with 14 bases in the middle. The CDR3 DNA, read in part, is TGCAGTGCAAGCTACAGGGAAGACTATGGC. Amino acid sequence: CSASYREDYG. The complete CDR3 sequence is CSASYREDYGYTF.